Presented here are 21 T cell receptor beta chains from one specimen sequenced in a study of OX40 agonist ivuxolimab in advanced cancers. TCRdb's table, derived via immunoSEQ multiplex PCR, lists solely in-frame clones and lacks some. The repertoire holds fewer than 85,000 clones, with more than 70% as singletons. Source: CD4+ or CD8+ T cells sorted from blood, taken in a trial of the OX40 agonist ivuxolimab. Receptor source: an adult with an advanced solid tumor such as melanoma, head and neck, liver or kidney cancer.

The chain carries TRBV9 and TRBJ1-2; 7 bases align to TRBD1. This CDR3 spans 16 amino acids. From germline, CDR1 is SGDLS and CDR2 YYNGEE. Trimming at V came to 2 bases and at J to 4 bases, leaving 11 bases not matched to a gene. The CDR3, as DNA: TGTGCCAGCAGCGTCGGGACAGCTCATGTTCTCTATGGCTACACCTTC. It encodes CASSVGTAHVLYGYTF.

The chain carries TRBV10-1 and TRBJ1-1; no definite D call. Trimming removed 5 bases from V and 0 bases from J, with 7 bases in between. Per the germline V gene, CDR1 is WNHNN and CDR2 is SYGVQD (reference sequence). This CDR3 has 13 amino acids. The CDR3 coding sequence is TGCGCCAGCAGTCTGGGTATGAACACTGAAGCTTTCTTT. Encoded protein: CASSLGMNTEAFF.

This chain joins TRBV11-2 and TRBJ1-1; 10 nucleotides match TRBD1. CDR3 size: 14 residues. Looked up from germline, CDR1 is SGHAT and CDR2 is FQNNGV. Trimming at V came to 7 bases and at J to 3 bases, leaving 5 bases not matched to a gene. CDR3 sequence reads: CASTLGTGDTEAFF. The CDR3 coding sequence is TGTGCCAGCACCTTGGGGACAGGGGACACTGAAGCTTTCTTT.

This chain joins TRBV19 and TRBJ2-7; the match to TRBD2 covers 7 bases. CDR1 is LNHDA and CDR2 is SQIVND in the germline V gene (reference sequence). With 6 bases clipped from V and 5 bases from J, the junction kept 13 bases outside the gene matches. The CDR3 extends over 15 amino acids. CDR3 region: CASRTTSSGSDEQYF. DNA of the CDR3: TGTGCCAGTAGGACGACTAGCTCAGGTTCAGACGAGCAGTACTTC.

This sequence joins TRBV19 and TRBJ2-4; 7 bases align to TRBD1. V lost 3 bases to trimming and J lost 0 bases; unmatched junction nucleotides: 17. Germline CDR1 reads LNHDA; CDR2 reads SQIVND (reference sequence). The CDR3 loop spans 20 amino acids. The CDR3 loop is CASSMSWDRRTSLAKNIQYF. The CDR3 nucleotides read TGTGCCAGTAGTATGTCCTGGGACAGACGTACATCCTTAGCCAAAAACATTCAGTACTTC.

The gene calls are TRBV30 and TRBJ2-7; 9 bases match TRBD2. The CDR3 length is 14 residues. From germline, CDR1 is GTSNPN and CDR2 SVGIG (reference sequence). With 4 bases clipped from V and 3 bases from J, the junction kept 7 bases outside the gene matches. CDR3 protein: CAWKFSGSSYEQYF. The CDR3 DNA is TGTGCCTGGAAATTTAGCGGGAGTAGCTACGAGCAGTACTTC.

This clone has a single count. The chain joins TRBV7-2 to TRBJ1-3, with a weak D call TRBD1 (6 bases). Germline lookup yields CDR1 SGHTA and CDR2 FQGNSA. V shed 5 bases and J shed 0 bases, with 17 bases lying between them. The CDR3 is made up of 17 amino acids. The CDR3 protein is CASSIRDKHLSGNTIYF. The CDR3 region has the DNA TGTGCCAGCAGCATCCGGGACAAACACCTCTCTGGAAACACCATATATTTT.

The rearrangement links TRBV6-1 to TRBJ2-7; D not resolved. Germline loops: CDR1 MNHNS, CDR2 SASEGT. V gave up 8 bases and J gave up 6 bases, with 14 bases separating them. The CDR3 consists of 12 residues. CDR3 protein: CASGDWPSEQYF. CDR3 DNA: TGTGCCAGCGGGGATTGGCCCTCCGAGCAGTACTTC.

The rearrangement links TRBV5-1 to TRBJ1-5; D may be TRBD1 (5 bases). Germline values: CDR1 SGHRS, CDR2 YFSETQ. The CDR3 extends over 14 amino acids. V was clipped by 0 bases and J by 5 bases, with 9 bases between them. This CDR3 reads CASSLGQGHQPQHF. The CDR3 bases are TGCGCCAGCAGCTTGGGGCAGGGTCATCAGCCCCAGCATTTT.

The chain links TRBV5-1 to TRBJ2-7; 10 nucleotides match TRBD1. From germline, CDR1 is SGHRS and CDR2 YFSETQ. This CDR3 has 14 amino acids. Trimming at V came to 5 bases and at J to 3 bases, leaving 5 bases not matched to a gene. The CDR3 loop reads CASSSRTGGYEQYF. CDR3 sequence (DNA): TGCGCCAGCAGTTCCCGGACAGGGGGCTACGAGCAGTACTTC.

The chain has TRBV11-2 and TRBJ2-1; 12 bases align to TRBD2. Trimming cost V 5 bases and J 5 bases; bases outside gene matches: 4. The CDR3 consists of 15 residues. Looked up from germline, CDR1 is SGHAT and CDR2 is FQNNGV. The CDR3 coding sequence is TGTGCCAGCAGCCTCGGACTAGCGGGAAACAATGAGCAGTTCTTC. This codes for CASSLGLAGNNEQFF.

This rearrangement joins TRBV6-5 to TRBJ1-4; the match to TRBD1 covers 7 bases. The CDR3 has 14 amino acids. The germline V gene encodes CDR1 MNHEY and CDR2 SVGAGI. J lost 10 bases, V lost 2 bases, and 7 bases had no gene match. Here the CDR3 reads CASSYRQGIGKLFF. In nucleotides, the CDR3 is TGTGCCAGCAGTTACCGACAGGGCATTGGAAAACTGTTTTTT.

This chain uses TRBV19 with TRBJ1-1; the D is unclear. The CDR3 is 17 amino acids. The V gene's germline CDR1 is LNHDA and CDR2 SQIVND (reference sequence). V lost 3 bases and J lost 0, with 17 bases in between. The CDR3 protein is CASSISLRGLLNTEAFF. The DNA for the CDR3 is TGTGCCAGTAGTATCTCTCTACGAGGACTCCTGAACACTGAAGCTTTCTTT.

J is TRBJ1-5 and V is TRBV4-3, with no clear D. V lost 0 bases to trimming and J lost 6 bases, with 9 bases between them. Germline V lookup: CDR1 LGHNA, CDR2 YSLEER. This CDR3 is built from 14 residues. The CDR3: CASSQDYGSQPQHF. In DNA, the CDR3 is TGCGCCAGCAGCCAAGATTATGGGAGTCAGCCCCAGCATTTT.

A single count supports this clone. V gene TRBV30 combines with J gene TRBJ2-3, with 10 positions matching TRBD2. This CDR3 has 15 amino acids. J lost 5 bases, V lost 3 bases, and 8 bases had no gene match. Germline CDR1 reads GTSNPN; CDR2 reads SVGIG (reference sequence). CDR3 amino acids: CAWSGASGGRDTQYF. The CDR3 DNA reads TGTGCCTGGAGCGGGGCTAGCGGGGGACGAGATACGCAGTATTTT.

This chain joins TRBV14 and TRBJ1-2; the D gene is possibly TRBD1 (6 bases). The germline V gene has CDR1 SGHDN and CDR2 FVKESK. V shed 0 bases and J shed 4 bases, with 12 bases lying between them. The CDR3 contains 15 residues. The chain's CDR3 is CASSQETGNPYGYTF. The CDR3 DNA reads TGTGCCAGCAGCCAAGAAACAGGGAACCCCTATGGCTACACCTTC.

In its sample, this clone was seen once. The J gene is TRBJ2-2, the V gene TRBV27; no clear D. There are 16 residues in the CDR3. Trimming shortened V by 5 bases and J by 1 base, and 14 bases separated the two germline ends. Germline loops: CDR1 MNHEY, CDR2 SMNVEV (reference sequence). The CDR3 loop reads CASSNPRQLNTGELFF. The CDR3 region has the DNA TGTGCCAGCAGTAACCCTAGGCAGCTGAACACCGGGGAGCTGTTTTTT.

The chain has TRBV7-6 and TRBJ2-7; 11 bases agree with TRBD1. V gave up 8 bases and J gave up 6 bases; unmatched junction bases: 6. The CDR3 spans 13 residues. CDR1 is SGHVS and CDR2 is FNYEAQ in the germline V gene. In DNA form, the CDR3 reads TGTGCCAGCGGCAGGACAGGGGGCGGCGAGCAGTACTTC. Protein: CASGRTGGGEQYF.

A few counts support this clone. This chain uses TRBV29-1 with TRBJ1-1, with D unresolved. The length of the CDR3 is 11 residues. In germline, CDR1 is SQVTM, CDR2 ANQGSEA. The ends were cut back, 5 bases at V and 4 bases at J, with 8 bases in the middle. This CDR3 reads CSVLRVTEAFF. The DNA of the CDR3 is TGCAGCGTTCTCCGGGTCACTGAAGCTTTCTTT. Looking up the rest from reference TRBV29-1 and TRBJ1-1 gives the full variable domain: SAVISQKPSRDICQRGTSLTIQCQVDSQVTMMFWYRQQPGQSLTLIATANQGSEATYESGFVIDKFPISRPNLTFSTLTVSNMSPEDSSIYLCSVLRVTEAFFGQGTRLTVV.

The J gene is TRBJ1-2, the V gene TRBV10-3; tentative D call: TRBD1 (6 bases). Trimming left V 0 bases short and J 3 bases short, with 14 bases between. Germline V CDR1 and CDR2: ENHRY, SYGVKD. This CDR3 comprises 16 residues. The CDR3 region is CAISESLQGRDYGYTF. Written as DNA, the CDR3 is TGTGCCATCAGTGAGTCACTACAGGGTCGGGACTATGGCTACACCTTC.

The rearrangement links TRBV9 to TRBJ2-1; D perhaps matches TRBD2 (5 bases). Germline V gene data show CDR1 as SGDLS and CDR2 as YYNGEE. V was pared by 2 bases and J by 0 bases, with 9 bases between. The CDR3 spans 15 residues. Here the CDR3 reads CASSVESGSYNEQFF. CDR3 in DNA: TGTGCCAGCAGCGTCGAAAGCGGCTCCTACAATGAGCAGTTCTTC.